The 7 T cell receptor beta chains presented below share a single source sample, sequenced in a study of CD8 T cells in ankylosing spondylitis. TCRdb itself ran the 5' RACE reads through MiXCR, one entry per CDR3 protein. The repertoire holds 250,000 to 300,000 distinct CDR3 sequences, with 20% as singletons. Sequencing input: blood, either unsorted or a sorted T cell fraction (not recorded which). These receptors were collected from a male donor with ankylosing spondylitis or in good health (not recorded which).

This clonotype was detected a few times. The genes are TRBV20-1 and TRBJ2-1, with D unresolved. The CDR3 consists of 11 residues. Germline V gives CDR1 DFQATT, CDR2 SNEGSKA (reference sequence). The germline V and J ends were trimmed by 0 bases and 9 bases, with 6 bases remaining between them. The CDR3 region is CSARDRSEQFF. In DNA, the CDR3 is TGCAGTGCTAGAGACCGGAGTGAGCAGTTCTTC.

This clonotype was found a few times. The chain is built from TRBV12-3 or TRBV12-4 and TRBJ1-1, with 8 bases that match TRBD1. Trimming at V came to 0 bases and at J to 5 bases, leaving 8 bases not matched to a gene. The CDR3 is 16 residues long. The CDR3 here is CASSLAPGQGRTEAFF. The CDR3 bases are TGTGCCAGCAGTTTAGCGCCCGGACAGGGTAGGACTGAAGCTTTCTTT.

The V gene is TRBV21-1, the J gene TRBJ1-5; TRBD1, the D gene given by the table, was not confirmed from the DNA. TRBV21-1 is reported as a pseudogene. This CDR3 region has 17 residues. The CDR3: CASSKEEGAGSNQPQHF. As DNA, the CDR3 is TGTGCCAGCAGCAAAGAGGAGGGGGCAGGTAGCAATCAGCCCCAGCATTTT.

The chain recombines TRBV10-3 with TRBJ1-3; 7 bases agree with TRBD1. The CDR3 runs 14 residues. After removal of 7 bases from V and 0 bases from J, the junction contained 3 bases not matched to a gene. Germline V CDR1 and CDR2: ENHRY, SYGVKD. CDR3 sequence reads: CAIKGQASGNTIYF. DNA of the CDR3: TGTGCCATCAAAGGACAGGCCTCTGGAAACACCATATATTTT.

This clonotype has only a few counts. The rearrangement uses TRBV7-8 and TRBJ1-1, with TRBD1 matching 9 bases. V trimming: 5 bases; J trimming: 3 bases; junction bases outside the gene matches: 7. The CDR3 covers 15 residues. The V gene's germline CDR1 is SGHVS and CDR2 FQNEAQ. The CDR3 DNA follows: TGTGCCAGCAGCCGCGCAACAGGGGGCCACACTGAAGCTTTCTTT. Translation: CASSRATGGHTEAFF.

This clonotype was detected ten times or more. The rearrangement joins TRBV12-3 or TRBV12-4 to TRBJ1-1; no definite D call. Trimming cost V 7 bases and J 3 bases, with 18 bases left between them. There are 15 residues in the CDR3. CDR3 in amino acids: CASTFQAGVDTEAFF. The CDR3 region has the DNA TGTGCCAGCACCTTCCAGGCAGGAGTAGACACTGAAGCTTTCTTT.

This clonotype was recorded at least ten times. The rearrangement uses TRBV29-1 and TRBJ1-6, with a possible D match to TRBD1 (6 bases). This CDR3 is 13 amino acids long. Germline V gene sequence: CDR1 SQVTM, CDR2 ANQGSEA. Trimming took 6 bases from V and 5 from J, leaving 11 bases between them. The CDR3 is CSVRQENNSPLHF. CDR3 in DNA: TGCAGCGTACGACAGGAAAATAATTCACCCCTCCACTTT.